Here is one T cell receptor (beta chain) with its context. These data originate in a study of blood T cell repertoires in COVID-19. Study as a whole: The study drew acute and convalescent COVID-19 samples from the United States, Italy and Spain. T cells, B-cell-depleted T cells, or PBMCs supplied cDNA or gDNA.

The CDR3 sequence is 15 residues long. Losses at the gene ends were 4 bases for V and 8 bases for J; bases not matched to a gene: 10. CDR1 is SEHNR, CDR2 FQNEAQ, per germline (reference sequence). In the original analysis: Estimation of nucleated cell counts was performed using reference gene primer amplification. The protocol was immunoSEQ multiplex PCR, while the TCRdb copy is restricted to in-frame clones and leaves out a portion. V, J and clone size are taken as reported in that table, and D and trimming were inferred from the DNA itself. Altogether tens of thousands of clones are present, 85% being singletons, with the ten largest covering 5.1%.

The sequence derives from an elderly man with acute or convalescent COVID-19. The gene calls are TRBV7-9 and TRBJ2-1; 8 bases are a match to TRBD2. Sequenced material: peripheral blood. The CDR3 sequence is CASSSSGRYIDEQFF. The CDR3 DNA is TGTGCCAGCAGCTCCAGCGGGAGATACATTGATGAGCAGTTCTTC.